This TCR beta chain was retrieved from a study of Ad26.COV2.S vaccination and SARS-CoV-2 variants (dated by TCRdb to the early 2020s). Study-wide context: Donors in the vaccine arm were drawn from COV1001, a phase I-IIa trial of Ad26.COV2.S in healthy adults that was multicentre, randomized, double-blind and placebo-controlled. Blinding of investigators to trial group allocation was maintained during experiments and outcome assessment. TCRbeta repertoire sequencing was used to assess the specificity and breadth of SARS-CoV-2-reactive T cell receptors after Ad26.COV2.S vaccination. The TCR-sequenced set comprised approximately 32 samples: approximately 20 Ad26.COV2.S vaccine recipients, 5 placebo recipients and 8 SARS-CoV-2 convalescent individuals. Trial participants were randomized into five groups of five, in which low-dose or high-dose Ad26.COV2.S was given once or twice, or placebo was given on both occasions. Ad26.COV2.S was administered intramuscularly at 5 x 10^10 or 1 x 10^11 viral particles, either as a single shot or as two shots given 56 days apart.

Paper-wide results and their limitations: The authors noted that the TCR breadth and depth analyses may have underestimated total T cell responses. The study lacked the statistical power to compare responses across vaccine doses or regimens. Ad26.COV2.S recipients had higher spike-specific TCR breadth than placebo recipients (P = 0.0014). Substantial breadth of spike-specific CD8+ and CD4+ T cell responses was reported after vaccination. Vaccine and placebo recipients had comparable non-spike TCR breadth, which fits with the vaccine containing only spike.

The immunoSEQ Assay was used to sequence TCRbeta CDR3 regions. After extraction, genomic DNA underwent amplification by bias-controlled multiplex PCR, followed by high-throughput sequencing. Processing in the source paper ran as follows. Collapsing and filtering of sequences were performed to quantify the absolute abundance of each unique TCRbeta CDR3 region. T cell fraction was estimated by normalizing TCRbeta template counts to usable DNA, which was measured by amplifying reference genes present in all nucleated cells. Repertoire TCRs were annotated as SARS-CoV-2-specific when V gene, CDR3 amino acid sequence and J gene were exactly matched to a known reactive TCR set. The reference SARS-CoV-2 TCR set was derived from MIRA and filtered for enrichment in COVID-19-positive ImmuneCODE repertoires, a step that removed public or cross-reactive TCRs. Using the MIRA antigens, annotated TCRs were further analysed by specific ORF or by position within an ORF. Breadth was defined as the number of annotated unique rearrangements divided by the total number of unique productive rearrangements, and depth was defined as the summed frequency of the annotated unique rearrangements. Two-sided Wilcoxon rank-sum tests were used to compare TCR breadth between groups. TCRdb limited this immuneACCESS table to in-frame rearrangements with V and J called. A share of clones is missing; checked studies link under half to unresolved V genes, and the rest is unexplained. V and J calls and clone size come straight from that table; D and trimming were deduced from the DNA. Across this sample there are about 320,000 clones, with about 82% seen only once. Approximately 1.9% of the sample comes from the top ten.

The sample's treatment or condition label, in plain terms: around 19 received Ad26.COV2.S at low or high dose, single or two shots; five or six received placebo; per-sample allocation not given. For vaccine and placebo recipients, repertoires were sequenced using samples collected on day 63 after the first injection. Cohort 1b enrolled 25 or so adults aged 18-55 years at a single site in Boston, USA, between 29 July and 7 August 2020. Ad26.COV2.S was a replication-incompetent adenovirus type 26 vector that expressed a prefusion-stabilized SARS-CoV-2 spike protein derived from the original Wuhan strain. CDR1 and CDR2 were assigned from the germline V gene as SGHRS and YFSETQ. Cut back by 2 bases and 12 bases, the V and J ends lie 18 bases apart. The CDR3 starts with the cysteine, ends with the phenylalanine, and has 14 residues. Only CDR3 DNA is held: 42 bases, read in frame from base 1. About this clone itself: Its binding antigen is unknown. No qualities accompany the bases; no much larger clone lies one base away.

The source is a person aged 18-60 years who received the Ad26.COV2.S COVID-19 vaccine or a placebo. The sequence links TRBV5-1 to TRBJ2-1; the D gene is possibly TRBD1 or TRBD2, with 6 bases matching each. Sequencing used peripheral blood, obtained in a trial of Ad26.COV2.S vaccine versus placebo. At the DNA level, the sequence is TGCGCCAGCAGCTTTGGTGTCCTGGGGGGCCTGCAGTTCTTC. The encoded protein is CASSFGVLGGLQFF.